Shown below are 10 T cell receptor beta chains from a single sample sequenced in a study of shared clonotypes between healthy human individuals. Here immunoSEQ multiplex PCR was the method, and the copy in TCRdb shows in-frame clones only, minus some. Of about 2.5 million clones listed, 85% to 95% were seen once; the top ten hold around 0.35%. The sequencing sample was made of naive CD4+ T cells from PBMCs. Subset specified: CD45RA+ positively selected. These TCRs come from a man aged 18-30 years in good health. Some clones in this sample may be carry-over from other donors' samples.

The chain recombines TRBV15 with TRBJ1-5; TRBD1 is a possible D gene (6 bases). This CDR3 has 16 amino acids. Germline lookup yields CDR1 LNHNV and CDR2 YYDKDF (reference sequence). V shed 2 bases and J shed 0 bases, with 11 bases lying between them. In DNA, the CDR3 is TGTGCCACCAGCAGATTGACAGGATATAGCAATCAGCCCCAGCATTTT. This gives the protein CATSRLTGYSNQPQHF. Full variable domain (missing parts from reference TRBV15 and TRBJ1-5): DAMVIQNPRYQVTQFGKPVTLSCSQTLNHNVMYWYQQKSSQAPKLLFHYYDKDFNNEADTPDNFQSRRPNTSFCFLDIRSPGLGDTAMYLCATSRLTGYSNQPQHFGDGTRLSIL.

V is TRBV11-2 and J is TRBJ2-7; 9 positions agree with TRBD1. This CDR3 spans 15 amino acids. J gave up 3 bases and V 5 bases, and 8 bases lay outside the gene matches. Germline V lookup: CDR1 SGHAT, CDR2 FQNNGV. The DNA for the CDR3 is TGTGCCAGCAGCCCGGCCGGGACAGGGCGCTACGAGCAGTACTTC. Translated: CASSPAGTGRYEQYF.

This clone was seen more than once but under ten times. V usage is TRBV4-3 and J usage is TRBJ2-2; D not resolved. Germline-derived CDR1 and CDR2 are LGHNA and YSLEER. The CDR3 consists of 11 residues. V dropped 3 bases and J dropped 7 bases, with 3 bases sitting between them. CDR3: CASSQGGELFF. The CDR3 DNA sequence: TGCGCCAGCAGCCAGGGCGGGGAGCTGTTTTTT.

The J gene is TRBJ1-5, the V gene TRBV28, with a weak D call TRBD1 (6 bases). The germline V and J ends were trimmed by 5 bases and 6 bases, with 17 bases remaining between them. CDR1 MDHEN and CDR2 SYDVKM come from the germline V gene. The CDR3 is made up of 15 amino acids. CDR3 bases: TGTGCCAGCAGTCCCCCAGGGGCGGTTGCTCAGCCCCAGCATTTT. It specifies CASSPPGAVAQPQHF.

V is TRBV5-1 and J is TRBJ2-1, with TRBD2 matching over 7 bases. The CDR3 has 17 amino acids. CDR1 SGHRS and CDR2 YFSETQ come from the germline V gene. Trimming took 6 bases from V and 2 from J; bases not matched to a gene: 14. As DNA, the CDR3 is TGCGCCAGCACCTCGTTAGGGAGGGCCGGTACCTACAATGAGCAGTTCTTC. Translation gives CASTSLGRAGTYNEQFF.

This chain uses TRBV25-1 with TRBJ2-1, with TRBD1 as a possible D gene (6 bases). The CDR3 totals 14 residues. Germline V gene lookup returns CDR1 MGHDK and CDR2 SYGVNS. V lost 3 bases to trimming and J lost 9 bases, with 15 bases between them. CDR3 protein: CASSDPSTTGEQFF. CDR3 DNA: TGTGCCAGCAGTGATCCGTCAACGACAGGTGAGCAGTTCTTC.

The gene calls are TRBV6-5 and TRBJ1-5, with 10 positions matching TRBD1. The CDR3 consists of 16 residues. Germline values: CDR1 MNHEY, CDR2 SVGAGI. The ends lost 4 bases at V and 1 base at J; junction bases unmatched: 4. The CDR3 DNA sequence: TGTGCCAGCAGTTTCCGACAGGGGGCAAGCAATCAGCCCCAGCATTTT. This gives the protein CASSFRQGASNQPQHF.

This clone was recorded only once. DNA of the CDR3: TGCGCCAGCAGCCAAGGTGCCCGACGCGCTAACTATGGCTACACCTTC. Its translation: CASSQGARRANYGYTF. V usage is TRBV4-1 and J usage is TRBJ1-2; D remains ambiguous. The ends were cut back, 1 base at V and 0 bases at J, with 12 bases in the middle. The CDR3 extends over 16 amino acids. The germline V gene encodes CDR1 MGHRA and CDR2 YSYEKL.

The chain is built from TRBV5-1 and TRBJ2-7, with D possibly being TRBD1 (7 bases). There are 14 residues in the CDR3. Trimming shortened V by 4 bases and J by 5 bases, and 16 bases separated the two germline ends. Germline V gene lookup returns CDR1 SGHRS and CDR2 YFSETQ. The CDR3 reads CASSHIRGEDEQYF. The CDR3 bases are TGCGCCAGCAGCCACATCAGGGGGGAGGACGAGCAGTACTTC.

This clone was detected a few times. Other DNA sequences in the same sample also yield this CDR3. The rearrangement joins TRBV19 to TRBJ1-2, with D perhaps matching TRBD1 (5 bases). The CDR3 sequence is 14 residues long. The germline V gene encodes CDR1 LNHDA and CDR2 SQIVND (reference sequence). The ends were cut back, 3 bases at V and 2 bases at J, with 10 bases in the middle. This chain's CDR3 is CASSIVAGNYGYTF. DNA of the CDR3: TGTGCCAGTAGTATCGTAGCAGGGAACTATGGCTACACCTTC. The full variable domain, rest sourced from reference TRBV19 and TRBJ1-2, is DGGITQSPKYLFRKEGQNVTLSCEQNLNHDAMYWYRQDPGQGLRLIYYSQIVNDFQKGDIAEGYSVSREKKESFPLTVTSAQKNPTAFYLCASSIVAGNYGYTFGSGTRLTVV.